Shown below are 32 T cell receptor beta chains from a single sample sequenced in a study of siplizumab effects on memory and regulatory T cells. The table came from immunoSEQ multiplex PCR; TCRdb's copy has only in-frame clones and leaves some out. Here the sample spans around 110,000 clones, approximately 94% being singletons. The sequenced material came from non-Treg CD4+ T cells sorted from blood. The origin of the receptors is a human donor in good health.

The rearrangement uses TRBV2 and TRBJ1-6, with TRBD1 as a possible D gene (5 bases). The V gene lost 3 bases and the J gene lost 10 bases, with 13 bases spanning the gap. The CDR3 has 14 residues. Germline V CDR1 and CDR2: SNHLY, FYNNEI. CDR3 loop: CASSEWGKGSPLHF. The DNA for the CDR3 is TGTGCCAGCAGTGAGTGGGGAAAGGGGTCACCCCTCCACTTT.

The chain combines TRBV11-2 with TRBJ1-2, with 7 bases fitting TRBD1. The CDR3 has 15 residues. With 4 bases clipped from V and 8 bases from J, the junction kept 13 bases outside the gene matches. Looked up from germline, CDR1 is SGHAT and CDR2 is FQNNGV. The CDR3 region is CASSSYKGGWSGYTF. CDR3 coding DNA: TGTGCCAGCAGCTCATATAAAGGGGGCTGGTCGGGCTACACCTTC.

The chain recombines TRBV2 with TRBJ2-4; TRBD2 might be the D (6 bases). The V gene lost 6 bases and the J gene lost 8 bases, with 11 bases spanning the gap. CDR1 and CDR2 (germline): SNHLY, FYNNEI. The CDR3 is made up of 12 amino acids. The CDR3 DNA is TGTGCCAGCAGGGGGTTAGCGGACATTCAGTACTTC. Residues: CASRGLADIQYF.

V and J are TRBV11-2 and TRBJ2-1, with D perhaps TRBD2 (6 bases). V lost 4 bases, J lost 0 bases, and 13 bases lay in between. The germline gives CDR1 SGHAT, CDR2 FQNNGV. This CDR3 contains 16 residues. This CDR3 reads CASSYLGTGSYNEQFF. CDR3 in DNA: TGTGCCAGCAGCTATCTCGGGACTGGCTCCTACAATGAGCAGTTCTTC.

The rearrangement links TRBV18 to TRBJ2-1, with 16 bases matching TRBD2. In germline, CDR1 is KGHSH, CDR2 LQKENI. This CDR3 contains 15 residues. The junction had 3 bases not matched to a gene; V was cut back by 3 bases and J by 10 bases. The CDR3 spells CASSPAGLAGGEQFF. The CDR3, as DNA: TGTGCCAGCTCACCGGCGGGACTAGCGGGGGGGGAGCAGTTCTTC.

The J gene is TRBJ1-2, the V gene TRBV2; D unresolved. This CDR3 region has 13 residues. Germline lookup yields CDR1 SNHLY and CDR2 FYNNEI. Trimming took 8 bases from V and 5 from J, leaving 15 bases between them. Here the CDR3 DNA reads TGTGCCAGCTGGCATTCGGCCAGTTATGGCTACACCTTC. Its protein product is CASWHSASYGYTF. Complete variable domain (other parts from reference TRBV2 and TRBJ1-2): EPEVTQTPSHQVTQMGQEVILRCVPISNHLYFYWYRQILGQKVEFLVSFYNNEISEKSEIFDDQFSVERPDGSNFTLKIRSTKLEDSAMYFCASWHSASYGYTFGSGTRLTVV.

The CDR3 here is CASSGDRGTDTQYF. The CDR3 nucleotides read TGTGCCAGCAGCGGGGACAGGGGGACAGATACGCAGTATTTT. This sequence joins TRBV9 and TRBJ2-3; 11 bases are shared with TRBD1. CDR1 and CDR2 from the germline V gene are SGDLS and YYNGEE. V was clipped by 3 bases and J by 3 bases; unmatched bases: 0. This CDR3 contains 14 residues.

The chain recombines TRBV11-3 with TRBJ2-1; D perhaps matches TRBD1 (5 bases). The CDR3 is made up of 14 amino acids. With 0 bases removed from V and 6 bases from J, the gap between germline ends came to 9 bases. Germline V lookup: CDR1 SGHNT, CDR2 YENEEA. The CDR3 region is CASSLDRQGNEQFF. The CDR3 DNA is TGTGCCAGCAGCTTAGATCGCCAGGGCAATGAGCAGTTCTTC.

The genes are TRBV5-1 and TRBJ2-1, with TRBD2 matching 9 bases. Germline V gene lookup returns CDR1 SGHRS and CDR2 YFSETQ. There are 15 residues in the CDR3. With V trimmed by 0 bases and J by 6 bases, 4 bases remained unmatched. CDR3 DNA: TGCGCCAGCAGCTTGGGGGTAGCGGGAGTCAATGAGCAGTTCTTC. Protein sequence: CASSLGVAGVNEQFF.

This rearrangement joins TRBV18 to TRBJ2-3; perhaps TRBD1 as D (6 bases). V lost 2 bases to trimming and J lost 6 bases, with 9 bases between them. From germline, CDR1 is KGHSH and CDR2 LQKENI. The CDR3 spans 13 residues. In DNA, the CDR3 is TGTGCCAGCTCACCAAACCAGGGGGATACGCAGTATTTT. Translation gives CASSPNQGDTQYF.

The genes are TRBV5-6 and TRBJ2-3; no clear D. Germline assignment: CDR1 SGHDT and CDR2 YYEEEE. V lost 0 bases and J lost 3, with 8 bases in between. This CDR3 has 14 residues. The CDR3 DNA reads as TGTGCCAGCAGCTTGGCCACCATTACAGATACGCAGTATTTT. As protein: CASSLATITDTQYF.

This rearrangement joins TRBV7-7 to TRBJ2-1, with 8 bases identical to TRBD2. J gave up 0 bases and V 11 bases, and 6 bases lay outside the gene matches. The germline CDR1 and CDR2 sequences are SSHAT and FNYEAQ (reference sequence). There are 14 residues in the CDR3. The CDR3 loop is CAVGGASSYNEQFF. For the CDR3, the DNA is TGTGCCGTCGGGGGGGCTAGCTCCTACAATGAGCAGTTCTTC.

This clone was picked up one time. This chain joins TRBV7-3 and TRBJ2-1; D is perhaps TRBD1 (5 bases). The CDR3 runs to 11 residues. From germline, CDR1 is SGHTA and CDR2 FQGTGA. Trimming pared 3 bases from V and 11 bases from J, leaving 8 bases between. As DNA, the CDR3 is TGTGCCAGCAGCTTTGCAGGGAAGCAGTTCTTC. This translates into CASSFAGKQFF.

The genes are TRBV29-1 and TRBJ1-1; no definite D call. The CDR3 is 13 amino acids. The ends were cut back, 3 bases at V and 5 bases at J, with 13 bases in the middle. CDR1 and CDR2 (germline): SQVTM, ANQGSEA. CDR3 in DNA: TGCAGCGTTGATGGGAAAAAAGGGACTGAAGCTTTCTTT. It translates to CSVDGKKGTEAFF.

The J gene is TRBJ1-1, the V gene TRBV5-1; 10 nucleotides line up with TRBD1. The CDR3 sequence is 15 residues long. From germline, CDR1 is SGHRS and CDR2 YFSETQ. Unmatched junction bases numbered 8, after V lost 4 bases and J lost 5 bases. CDR3 nucleotides: TGCGCCAGCAGCCCGGGACAGGGGATCGTTACTGAAGCTTTCTTT. This sequence encodes CASSPGQGIVTEAFF.

The rearrangement joins TRBV7-4 to TRBJ1-4; D not resolved. Germline CDR1 is SGHVT and CDR2 is SQSDAQ. The V end was cut by 5 bases, the J end by 0 bases, with 13 bases between. This CDR3 spans 16 amino acids. The DNA for the CDR3 is TGTGCCAGCAGCCTCGAGCGACACCCAACTAATGAAAAACTGTTTTTT. It specifies CASSLERHPTNEKLFF. The full variable domain, its missing parts supplied by reference TRBV7-4 and TRBJ1-4, is GAGVSQSPRYKVAKRGRDVALRCDSISGHVTLYWYRQTLGQGSEVLTYSQSDAQRDKSGRPSGRFSAERPERSVSTLKIQRTEQGDSAVYLCASSLERHPTNEKLFFGSGTQLSVL.

The DNA for the CDR3 is TGTGCCAGCAGTGTTGTAGCGGAAACAGATACGCAGTATTTT. Protein: CASSVVAETDTQYF. This chain uses TRBV2 with TRBJ2-3; a weak D match, TRBD2 (6 bases). This CDR3 spans 14 amino acids. Germline V gives CDR1 SNHLY, CDR2 FYNNEI. Trimming removed 4 bases at V and 3 bases at J, with 11 bases between.

This clone has just one count. The V and J genes are TRBV30 and TRBJ2-7, with no clear D. The germline V gene encodes CDR1 GTSNPN and CDR2 SVGIG (reference sequence). The CDR3 has 14 residues. Trimming left V 2 bases short and J 4 bases short, with 15 bases between. The CDR3 DNA follows: TGTGCCTGGAGTTTTGGCGGAACTACTTACGAGCAGTACTTC. Translation: CAWSFGGTTYEQYF.

The rearrangement uses TRBV6-4 and TRBJ2-5, with TRBD2 matching 13 bases. J lost 5 bases, V lost 10 bases, and 16 bases had no gene match. The CDR3 sequence is 17 residues long. Germline CDR1 MRHNA, CDR2 SNTAGT. In nucleotides, the CDR3 is TGTGCCAAGGGGAAGCGGACGGGACTAGCGGGGCGGGAGACCCAGTACTTC. Its translation is CAKGKRTGLAGRETQYF.

The chain combines TRBV27 with TRBJ2-5, with D possibly being TRBD2 (6 bases). The germline V and J ends were trimmed by 2 bases and 2 bases, with 12 bases remaining between them. The V gene's germline CDR1 is MNHEY and CDR2 SMNVEV (reference sequence). The CDR3 consists of 15 residues. The CDR3: CASSLRESQQETQYF. The CDR3 DNA is TGTGCCAGCAGTTTACGGGAGAGTCAGCAAGAGACCCAGTACTTC.

This chain connects TRBV6-1 to TRBJ2-4, with 7 bases matching TRBD2. The length of the CDR3 is 13 residues. Germline V CDR1 and CDR2: MNHNS, SASEGT. The V gene end was trimmed by 6 bases and the J gene end by 4 bases; junction bases not matched to a gene: 3. The CDR3 sequence is CASRGEGKNIQYF. The CDR3 DNA follows: TGTGCCAGCAGGGGGGAGGGGAAAAACATTCAGTACTTC.

This clone was observed once. The chain has TRBV6-6 and TRBJ2-4, with no clear D. This CDR3 has 13 residues. Trimming removed 3 bases from V and 6 bases from J, with 9 bases in between. CDR1 is MNHNY and CDR2 is SVGAGI in the germline V gene (reference sequence). In nucleotides, the CDR3 is TGTGCCAGCAGTTATGCGGTGGGAAACATTCAGTACTTC. Its protein is CASSYAVGNIQYF.

The rearrangement uses TRBV11-2 and TRBJ2-7, with TRBD2 as a possible D gene (7 bases). This CDR3 comprises 16 residues. Germline-derived CDR1 and CDR2 are SGHAT and FQNNGV. V lost 5 bases and J 7 bases, leaving 24 bases between the germline ends. The DNA of the CDR3 is TGTGCCAGCAGCCAACAAGCTGGGGGGGCGGTCTATGAGCAGTACTTC. Translating it yields CASSQQAGGAVYEQYF.

This chain connects TRBV4-1 to TRBJ2-4; 7 bases are a match to TRBD2. Germline CDR1 reads MGHRA; CDR2 reads YSYEKL. V trimming: 4 bases; J trimming: 9 bases; junction bases outside the gene matches: 9. This CDR3 contains 14 residues. The CDR3 loop is CASSRLSGNGIQYF. The DNA for the CDR3 is TGCGCCAGCAGCCGTCTAAGCGGGAATGGCATTCAGTACTTC.

The CDR3 region has the DNA TGCGCCAGCAGTTCATACCCGAACACTGAAGCTTTCTTT. It is translated as CASSSYPNTEAFF. The gene calls are TRBV10-1 and TRBJ1-1; no definite D call. From germline, CDR1 is WNHNN and CDR2 SYGVQD (reference sequence). The CDR3 consists of 13 residues. Trimming pared 5 bases from V and 1 base from J, leaving 8 bases between.

For the CDR3, the DNA is TGTGCCAGCAGCTTACAGGGCAACTCTGGAAACACCATATATTTT. Translating it yields CASSLQGNSGNTIYF. The chain is built from TRBV7-6 and TRBJ1-3, with D possibly TRBD1 on 5 matching bases. The CDR3 loop spans 15 amino acids. V lost 2 bases and J lost 0, with 8 bases in between. The germline V gene has CDR1 SGHVS and CDR2 FNYEAQ.

This clone appeared a single time. DNA for the CDR3: TGTGCCAGCAGCGTGACTAGCGGGAGTATTTACGAGCAGTACTTC. It yields the protein CASSVTSGSIYEQYF. This rearrangement joins TRBV7-6 to TRBJ2-7, with 12 positions matching TRBD2. The CDR3 totals 15 residues. The germline V gene has CDR1 SGHVS and CDR2 FNYEAQ. The trim removed 5 bases at V and 4 bases at J, leaving 6 bases unmatched.

CDR3 loop: CASSLGGYAYGYTF. In DNA form, the CDR3 reads TGTGCCAGCAGCCTAGGGGGTTACGCCTATGGCTACACCTTC. The rearrangement joins TRBV7-2 to TRBJ1-2; weak D call: TRBD1 (6 bases). The CDR3 totals 14 residues. With 5 bases removed from V and 4 bases from J, the gap between germline ends came to 14 bases. Germline CDR1 SGHTA, CDR2 FQGNSA. Drawing the rest from reference TRBV7-2 and TRBJ1-2, the complete variable domain is GAGVSQSPSNKVTEKGKDVELRCDPISGHTALYWYRQSLGQGLEFLIYFQGNSAPDKSGLPSDRFSAERTGGSVSTLTIQRTQQEDSAVYLCASSLGGYAYGYTFGSGTRLTVV.

This chain links TRBV19 with TRBJ2-6; the D is unclear. Germline V CDR1 and CDR2: LNHDA, SQIVND (reference sequence). This CDR3 has 14 amino acids. V was clipped by 9 bases and J by 0 bases, with 9 bases between them. CDR3 coding DNA: TGTGCCAGCAATCCCTACTCTGGGGCCAACGTCCTGACTTTC. This encodes CASNPYSGANVLTF. The whole variable domain, remainder taken from reference TRBV19 and TRBJ2-6, is DGGITQSPKYLFRKEGQNVTLSCEQNLNHDAMYWYRQDPGQGLRLIYYSQIVNDFQKGDIAEGYSVSREKKESFPLTVTSAQKNPTAFYLCASNPYSGANVLTFGAGSRLTVL.

The V gene is TRBV27, the J gene TRBJ2-7, with D tentatively TRBD1 (6 bases). The CDR3 totals 16 residues. Germline assignment: CDR1 MNHEY and CDR2 SMNVEV (reference sequence). V was trimmed by 2 bases and J by 3 bases, leaving 17 bases between them. The CDR3 loop reads CASSLRLQGKYYEQYF. DNA for the CDR3: TGTGCCAGCAGTTTACGGTTACAGGGTAAGTACTACGAGCAGTACTTC.

The rearrangement links TRBV5-6 to TRBJ2-7; 8 positions agree with TRBD1. The V gene end was trimmed by 5 bases and the J gene end by 6 bases; junction bases not matched to a gene: 7. This CDR3 spans 13 amino acids. Germline-derived CDR1 and CDR2 are SGHDT and YYEEEE. CDR3 bases: TGTGCCAGCAGGGGCCGGACAGGGTTCGAGCAGTACTTC. It yields the protein CASRGRTGFEQYF.

The J gene is TRBJ2-2, the V gene TRBV10-3; 12 positions agree with TRBD1. Looked up from germline, CDR1 is ENHRY and CDR2 is SYGVKD. The V and J ends lost 6 bases and 6 bases, in that order; junction bases with no gene match: 5. The CDR3 totals 15 residues. CDR3 sequence reads: CAIRGQGASSGELFF. CDR3 bases: TGTGCCATCAGGGGACAGGGGGCGAGCTCCGGGGAGCTGTTTTTT.